This is a list of T cell receptor beta chains from one sample in a study of Graves' ophthalmopathy and Graves' hyperthyroidism. TCRdb re-called the multiplex PCR reads with MiXCR, one entry per CDR3 protein. The data hold around 660,000 distinct CDR3 sequences, with 35% to 50% observed a single time. The material sequenced was peripheral blood. Receptors were obtained from an adult man with Graves' ophthalmopathy. CDR3s include the opening cysteine and the closing phenylalanine or tryptophan. A D gene is named only where the DNA matches it firmly. Clone size is stated in some rows and not others, as once, few, many or a class when expanded.

>.|TRBJ1-3|TRBV4-3|many
CASSEQGTGNTIYF
TGCGCCAGCAGCGAGCAGGGTACTGGAAACACCATATATTTT
>.|TRBJ1-4|TRBV29-1|.
CSSYRQEDEKLFF
TGCAGCAGTTACAGGCAGGAGGATGAAAAACTGTTTTTT
>.|TRBJ2-2|TRBV29-1|many
CSGTGANTGELFF
TGCAGCGGAACGGGTGCGAACACCGGGGAGCTGTTTTTT
>.|TRBJ1-3|TRBV10-3|few
CASSELQASSGNTIYF
TGTGCCAGCAGTGAACTTCAAGCGTCCTCTGGAAACACCATATATTTT
>TRBD1|TRBJ2-7|TRBV7-7|few
CASSSGTGVSYEQYF
TGTGCCAGCAGCTCGGGGACAGGGGTTTCCTACGAGCAGTACTTC
>.|TRBJ1-5|TRBV24-1|many
CATSAGGPSNQPQHF
TGTGCCACCAGTGCCGGGGGACCTAGCAATCAGCCCCAGCATTTT
>.|TRBJ1-2|TRBV19|.
CASKLGAFVYTF
TGTGCCAGTAAGCTCGGGGCCTTCGTCTACACCTTC
>TRBD2|TRBJ2-2|TRBV11-3|once
CASSLVAGGPSFTGELFF
TGTGCCAGCAGCTTAGTAGCGGGAGGGCCCTCGTTTACCGGGGAGCTGTTTTTT
>.|TRBJ2-7|TRBV24-1|many
CATSSGVRQYF
TGTGCCACCTCGTCCGGGGTACGGCAGTACTTC
>.|TRBJ2-5|TRBV25-1|.
CASRGGGTGETQYF
TGTGCCAGCAGAGGTGGCGGGACCGGAGAGACCCAGTACTTC
>.|TRBJ1-5|TRBV19|.
CASSMAGRSNQPQHF
TGTGCCAGTAGTATGGCGGGGAGGAGCAATCAGCCCCAGCATTTT
>.|TRBJ1-4|TRBV5-6|many
CASSLRGVREKLFF
TGTGCCAGCAGCTTGCGAGGGGTACGAGAAAAACTGTTTTTT
>.|TRBJ2-7|TRBV7-2|.
CASSLAPNAVRGSYEQYF
TGTGCCAGCAGCTTAGCGCCAAACGCTGTTCGGGGGTCCTACGAGCAGTACTTC
>.|TRBJ2-6|TRBV7-9|.
CASSGDSLNTGANVLTF
TGTGCCAGCAGCGGAGACAGTTTGAACACTGGGGCCAACGTCCTGACTTTC
>.|TRBJ2-3|TRBV24-1|few
CATGGGITDTQYF
TGTGCCACCGGTGGGGGGATCACAGATACGCAGTATTTT
>.|TRBJ2-7|TRBV4-1|.
CASSQDVPLASYEQYF
TGCGCCAGCAGCCAGGATGTACCCCTGGCCTCCTACGAGCAGTACTTC
>.|TRBJ2-7|TRBV7-9|.
CASSLPTGGTKGEYF
TGTGCCAGCAGCTTACCGACGGGGGGCACGAAGGGAGAGTACTTC
>.|TRBJ2-6|TRBV20-1|.
CSATHSDGANVLTF
TGCAGTGCCACCCACAGTGACGGGGCCAACGTCCTGACTTTC
>.|TRBJ1-1|TRBV10-3|.
CASSGLGGTEAFF
TGTGCCAGCAGTGGCCTAGGAGGCACTGAAGCTTTCTTT
>TRBD1|TRBJ1-2|TRBV29-1|many
CSVDGQGANSYTF
TGCAGCGTTGATGGGCAGGGGGCGAACAGCTACACCTTC
>.|TRBJ1-5|TRBV20-1|many
CSASTGTSNQPQHF
TGCAGTGCTAGTACAGGGACTAGCAATCAGCCCCAGCATTTT
>TRBD2|TRBJ2-7|TRBV20-1|once
CSARDAGGTYEQYF
TGCAGTGCTAGAGATGCGGGGGGCACTTACGAGCAGTACTTC
>.|TRBJ1-5|TRBV29-1|many
CSVGGVEGQPQHF
TGCAGCGTTGGAGGGGTGGAGGGTCAGCCCCAGCATTTT
>TRBD2|TRBJ2-7|TRBV5-8|many
CASRSTGTSRHEQYF
TGTGCCAGCAGATCCACCGGGACTAGCCGCCACGAGCAGTACTTC
>.|TRBJ1-5|TRBV10-3|.
CAISGAAGDQPQHF
TGTGCCATCAGTGGGGCAGCCGGGGATCAGCCCCAGCATTTT
>.|TRBJ1-5|TRBV10-3|.
CASSYSNHINQPQHF
TGTGCCAGCAGTTACTCGAATCATATTAATCAGCCCCAGCATTTT
>.|TRBJ1-2|TRBV19|few
CASSIWAGEGNYGYTF
TGTGCCAGTAGTATTTGGGCAGGGGAGGGAAACTATGGCTACACCTTC
>TRBD2|TRBJ2-7|TRBV5-1|.
CASSPRTSGFAYEQYF
TGCGCCAGCAGCCCCAGGACTAGCGGGTTTGCTTACGAGCAGTACTTC
>.|TRBJ1-4|TRBV12-5|many
CASGTGTDIEKLFF
TGTGCTAGTGGCACCGGGACGGACATTGAAAAACTGTTTTTT
>TRBD1|TRBJ1-2|TRBV6-5|many
CASSYHRGLGYTF
TGTGCCAGCAGTTACCACAGGGGTCTAGGCTACACCTTC
>.|TRBJ1-6|TRBV12-3/TRBV12-4|.
CASSLRAGAQTLHF
TGTGCCAGCAGTTTAAGGGCAGGGGCACAAACCCTCCACTTT
>.|TRBJ2-5|TRBV11-3|.
CASSPQDWNTGETQYF
TGTGCCAGCAGCCCCCAGGATTGGAACACCGGGGAGACCCAGTACTTC
>.|TRBJ1-4|TRBV7-9|many
CASSLKGATNEKLFF
TGTGCCAGCAGCTTAAAGGGGGCAACTAATGAAAAACTGTTTTTT
>.|TRBJ2-5|TRBV9|.
CASSGHAGRETQYF
TGTGCCAGCAGCGGACACGCAGGGCGGGAGACCCAGTACTTC
>.|TRBJ2-2|TRBV2|many
CASNPGMNGELFF
TGTGCCAGCAACCCAGGGATGAACGGGGAGCTGTTTTTT
>.|TRBJ1-2|TRBV10-3|.
CAISEGPGHDGYTF
TGTGCCATCAGTGAGGGACCGGGACACGATGGCTACACCTTC
>.|TRBJ1-1|TRBV24-1|.
CATSDLCGGEGAFF
TGTGCCACCAGTGATTTGTGCGGAGGGGAGGGGGCTTTCTTT
>TRBD2|TRBJ2-5|TRBV20-1|many
CSAKTSGKETQYF
TGCAGTGCCAAGACTAGCGGCAAAGAGACCCAGTACTTC
>.|TRBJ1-5|TRBV12-3/TRBV12-4|many
CASSLSRPNQPQHF
TGTGCCAGCAGTTTGAGCCGTCCCAATCAGCCCCAGCATTTT
>.|TRBJ2-5|TRBV20-1|many
CSASVPAKETQYF
TGCAGTGCTAGTGTACCAGCTAAAGAGACCCAGTACTTC
>.|TRBJ1-6|TRBV7-9|.
CATNSADILHF
TGTGCCACCAACTCCGCCGATATTCTCCACTTT
>.|TRBJ2-5|TRBV2|few
CASSSTTKTPETQYF
TGTGCCAGCAGTTCAACCACTAAAACCCCAGAGACCCAGTACTTC
>.|TRBJ1-3|TRBV12-5|once
CASGLGQNSGNTIYF
TGTGCTAGTGGTTTGGGACAGAACTCTGGAAACACCATATATTTT
>TRBD1|TRBJ1-1|TRBV29-1|.
CSGTGIRTEAFF
TGCAGCGGGACAGGGATAAGAACTGAAGCTTTCTTT
>TRBD1|TRBJ2-7|TRBV6-1|.
CASASGTAGYEQYF
TGTGCCAGCGCCTCCGGGACAGCCGGCTACGAGCAGTACTTC
>TRBD1|TRBJ1-2|TRBV7-8|.
CASSSYRGRRYGYTF
TGTGCCAGCAGCTCCTACAGGGGGCGCCGATATGGCTACACCTTC
>TRBD1|TRBJ1-2|TRBV25-1|.
CASSEPGQGAGYGYTF
TGTGCCAGCAGTGAACCGGGACAGGGGGCGGGTTATGGCTACACCTTC
>.|TRBJ1-1|TRBV12-5|.
CASGLFAGPLNTEAFF
TGTGCTAGTGGTTTGTTTGCAGGACCGCTGAACACTGAAGCTTTCTTT
>.|TRBJ2-5|TRBV19|.
CASSEGRRETQYF
TGTGCCAGTAGCGAGGGACGGCGGGAGACCCAGTACTTC
>.|TRBJ2-7|TRBV19|many
CASSRTDYEQYF
TGTGCCAGTTCTAGAACCGACTACGAGCAGTACTTC
>TRBD1|TRBJ2-3|TRBV24-1|.
CATSAGTGVTDTQYF
TGTGCCACCAGTGCGGGGACAGGGGTCACAGATACGCAGTATTTT
>TRBD1|TRBJ2-7|TRBV7-8|many
CASGTGQAYEQYF
TGTGCCAGCGGAACGGGACAGGCCTACGAGCAGTACTTC
>.|TRBJ2-2|TRBV7-3|few
CASSLDSNPNTGELFF
TGTGCCAGCAGTCTAGACAGCAATCCGAACACCGGGGAGCTGTTTTTT
>.|TRBJ1-6|TRBV2|.
CATRRDPYNSPLHF
TGTGCCACCAGGCGGGACCCTTATAATTCACCCCTCCACTTT
>.|TRBJ1-1|TRBV25-1|.
CASSLKGMNTEAFF
TGTGCCAGCAGCTTGAAAGGCATGAACACTGAAGCTTTCTTT